Below, one T cell receptor (beta chain) is given with its context. As yet, its antigen is unknown. Profiled with immunoSEQ multiplex PCR; TCRdb holds only in-frame clones, not every one. The data contain 25,000 to 30,000 clones, around 90% of them singletons. The CDR3 has 15 residues. Germline values: CDR1 GTSNPN, CDR2 SVGIG (reference sequence). The J segment lost 0 bases and the V segment lost 5 bases, leaving 6 bases of the junction unmatched. The data were obtained in a study of graft-versus-host responses after intestinal transplantation. Findings of the study overall: When patients had graft-donor T cell macrochimerism, their allografts held high graft-versus-host to host-versus-graft clonal ratios.

Sequencing used PBMCs, obtained about 420 days after intestinal transplantation. This chain uses TRBV30 with TRBJ2-1, with 8 positions matching TRBD2. The sequence was obtained from a human patient who received an intestinal transplant, so some T cells may come from the graft donor. The CDR3 nucleotides read TGTGCCTGGGAAGAGAGCGGGAGCTCCTACAATGAGCAGTTCTTC. Protein: CAWEESGSSYNEQFF.